The entry that follows covers one T cell receptor (beta chain) sequence. The record originates from a study of blood T cell repertoires in COVID-19. Looking at the study overall: COVID-19 samples collected from the United States, Italy and Spain covered acute and convalescent phases.

Using immunoSEQ multiplex PCR, the repertoire was profiled, and TCRdb retains in-frame clones only, with some absent. The data hold about 480,000 clones, with 85% to 90% observed a single time. The ends were cut back, 7 bases at V and 5 bases at J, with 17 bases in the middle. Germline CDR1 reads LNHDA; CDR2 reads SQIVND (reference sequence). The CDR3 has 15 residues. The sequence was obtained from a man younger than 35 with COVID-19, enrolled during active disease. Sequences were obtained from peripheral blood. The chain combines TRBV19 with TRBJ1-4; D might be TRBD1 (6 bases). Written as DNA, the CDR3 is TGTGCCAGTACAGGGGTCTGGGGGTGGAATGAAAAACTGTTTTTT. It specifies CASTGVWGWNEKLFF.